These 27 T cell receptor beta chains were all obtained from the same sample, sequenced in a study of CD8 T cells in Susac syndrome. The RNA input was about 0.5 to 1 ug, and it was reverse transcribed with random hexamers. TCRdb reprocessed the immunoSEQ multiplex PCR reads via MiXCR and lists one record per CDR3 protein. In the table there are approximately 190,000 distinct CDR3 sequences, 93% of which are singletons. Specimen: CD4+ T cells from PBMCs. Receptor source: a human donor in good health.

This chain uses TRBV29-1 with TRBJ2-5, with D possibly TRBD2 on 6 matching bases. The germline V gene has CDR1 SQVTM and CDR2 ANQGSEA. The CDR3 loop spans 13 amino acids. The V and J ends lost 6 bases and 3 bases respectively, with 14 bases between them. CDR3 in amino acids: CSVGPRDEETQYF. CDR3 bases: TGCAGCGTGGGCCCGCGGGATGAAGAGACCCAGTACTTC. The full variable domain, its missing parts supplied by reference TRBV29-1 and TRBJ2-5, is SAVISQKPSRDICQRGTSLTIQCQVDSQVTMMFWYRQQPGQSLTLIATANQGSEATYESGFVIDKFPISRPNLTFSTLTVSNMSPEDSSIYLCSVGPRDEETQYFGPGTRLLVL.

V gene TRBV3-1 combines with J gene TRBJ2-5, with TRBD2 as a possible D gene (6 bases). The germline CDR1 and CDR2 sequences are LGHDT and YNNKEL (reference sequence). The V and J ends lost 3 bases and 0 bases respectively, with 11 bases between them. This CDR3 contains 15 residues. CDR3 protein: CASSQSSGNQETQYF. The CDR3, as DNA: TGTGCCAGCAGCCAGAGTAGCGGAAACCAAGAGACCCAGTACTTC.

This clonotype was counted once. This chain connects TRBV2 to TRBJ2-1; 8 bases line up with TRBD2. Unmatched junction bases numbered 4, after V lost 8 bases and J lost 4 bases. Germline CDR1 and CDR2: SNHLY and FYNNEI. The CDR3 runs 13 residues. Here the CDR3 DNA reads TGTGCCAGCGAAACTAGCGGATACAATGAGCAGTTCTTC. Translating it yields CASETSGYNEQFF.

J is TRBJ2-1 and V is TRBV7-9; D is unclear. V shed 6 bases and J shed 2 bases, with 5 bases lying between them. The CDR3 has 12 amino acids. Germline V gives CDR1 SEHNR, CDR2 FQNEAQ (reference sequence). CDR3 in DNA: TGTGCCAGCAGACTTACCTACAATGAGCAGTTCTTC. This encodes CASRLTYNEQFF.

The chain joins TRBV27 to TRBJ2-5; D is tentatively TRBD1 or TRBD2 (5 bases each). The germline CDR1 and CDR2 sequences are MNHEY and SMNVEV (reference sequence). V was trimmed by 4 bases and J by 5 bases, leaving 17 bases between them. The CDR3 has 15 amino acids. The CDR3, as DNA: TGTGCCAGCAGTTATGACAGCGGTGTCCCGGAGACCCAGTACTTC. Translating gives CASSYDSGVPETQYF.

The V call is TRBV3-1, the J call TRBJ2-1, with TRBD2 matching over 15 bases. Germline CDR1 and CDR2: LGHDT and YNNKEL (reference sequence). The CDR3 loop spans 16 amino acids. V gave up 3 bases and J gave up 9 bases; unmatched junction bases: 6. The CDR3 here is CASSQGTSGGLGEQFF. The CDR3 bases are TGTGCCAGCAGCCAGGGGACTAGCGGGGGGCTGGGTGAGCAGTTCTTC.

This chain connects TRBV19 to TRBJ1-2; D is possibly TRBD1 (5 bases). The CDR3 consists of 15 residues. Deletions cut 7 bases from V and 8 bases from J, with 23 bases between. Germline CDR1 reads LNHDA; CDR2 reads SQIVND (reference sequence). CDR3 protein: CASTPYAGQFQGYTF. The CDR3 DNA sequence: TGTGCCAGTACCCCTTATGCCGGACAATTCCAGGGCTACACCTTC.

The CDR3 region has the DNA TGCAGTGCTCCTGCGACAGGGGGAGCCGGGGAGCTGTTTTTT. Its translation is CSAPATGGAGELFF. This rearrangement joins TRBV20-1 to TRBJ2-2; 9 nucleotides match TRBD1. The V segment lost 5 bases and the J segment 6 bases; nucleotides outside the gene matches: 7. The germline gives CDR1 DFQATT, CDR2 SNEGSKA (reference sequence). The CDR3 is 14 residues long.

This rearrangement joins TRBV15 to TRBJ1-4; 9 bases agree with TRBD1. This CDR3 has 15 amino acids. The V gene's germline CDR1 is LNHNV and CDR2 YYDKDF (reference sequence). Germline trimming cut 5 bases from V and 6 bases from J; bases unmatched to any gene: 7. The CDR3 region has the DNA TGTGCCACCAGCGGGACAGGGACCTGGGATGAAAAACTGTTTTTT. Protein product: CATSGTGTWDEKLFF. Full variable domain (outside the CDR3, taken from reference TRBV15 and TRBJ1-4): DAMVIQNPRYQVTQFGKPVTLSCSQTLNHNVMYWYQQKSSQAPKLLFHYYDKDFNNEADTPDNFQSRRPNTSFCFLDIRSPGLGDTAMYLCATSGTGTWDEKLFFGSGTQLSVL.

The chain joins TRBV12-3 or TRBV12-4 to TRBJ1-2; D gene unclear. CDR3 length equals 13 residues. V was clipped by 5 bases and J by 5 bases, with 12 bases between them. The CDR3 DNA follows: TGTGCCAGCAGTCATGGGCTACGATATGGCTACACCTTC. This codes for CASSHGLRYGYTF.

V usage is TRBV15 and J usage is TRBJ1-1; 8 nucleotides align to TRBD1. V was clipped by 0 bases and J by 4 bases; unmatched bases: 4. The CDR3 covers 15 residues. CDR1 is LNHNV, CDR2 YYDKDF, per germline (reference sequence). CDR3 amino acids: CATSREGTGGTEAFF. CDR3 bases: TGTGCCACCAGCAGAGAGGGTACAGGGGGCACTGAAGCTTTCTTT.

The chain is built from TRBV6-2 or TRBV6-3 and TRBJ2-4, with a tentative D call TRBD1 (6 bases). V was cut by 2 bases and J by 0 bases, with 20 bases left in between. Germline V gene sequence: CDR1 MNHEY, CDR2 SVGEGT. The CDR3 is made up of 19 amino acids. The CDR3 sequence: CASSYDWGQGPLAKNIQYF. CDR3 bases: TGTGCCAGCAGTTACGACTGGGGGCAGGGACCCTTAGCCAAAAACATTCAGTACTTC.

The gene calls are TRBV4-3 and TRBJ1-6; D uncertain. CDR1 is LGHNA, CDR2 YSLEER, per germline. This CDR3 spans 13 amino acids. Trimming took 0 bases from V and 12 from J, leaving 9 bases between them. CDR3 loop: CASSQEAAIPLHF. CDR3 coding DNA: TGCGCCAGCAGCCAAGAGGCCGCTATACCCCTCCACTTT.

This sequence joins TRBV28 and TRBJ2-7; TRBD1 is a possible D gene (6 bases). Germline V gene lookup returns CDR1 MDHEN and CDR2 SYDVKM. The V end was cut by 6 bases, the J end by 0 bases, with 15 bases between. This CDR3 is built from 15 residues. The CDR3 DNA sequence: TGTGCCAGCAGCATTCCGGGACAAGCCTCCTACGAGCAGTACGTC. This encodes CASSIPGQASYEQYV.

The V gene is TRBV29-1, the J gene TRBJ1-1; 8 bases match TRBD1. The CDR3 length is 12 residues. In germline, CDR1 is SQVTM, CDR2 ANQGSEA. V trimming: 8 bases; J trimming: 4 bases; junction bases outside the gene matches: 6. Here the CDR3 reads CSYQGASTEAFF. CDR3 DNA: TGCAGCTATCAGGGGGCATCCACTGAAGCTTTCTTT.

The chain has TRBV7-8 and TRBJ2-2, with D unclear. The CDR3 length is 11 residues. V was shortened by 4 bases and J by 7 bases, with 4 bases between the two germline ends. From germline, CDR1 is SGHVS and CDR2 FQNEAQ. CDR3: CASSYRGELFF. The CDR3 DNA sequence: TGTGCCAGCAGCTACCGCGGGGAGCTGTTTTTT.

The rearrangement joins TRBV18 to TRBJ2-7; TRBD2 aligns across 11 bases. The V and J ends lost 4 bases and 7 bases, in that order; junction bases with no gene match: 6. This CDR3 has 14 amino acids. In germline, CDR1 is KGHSH, CDR2 LQKENI. Written as DNA, the CDR3 is TGTGCCAGCTCACGGGGACTAGCGGCAGGGGAGCAGTACTTC. Amino acid sequence: CASSRGLAAGEQYF.

The rearrangement links TRBV30 to TRBJ2-1; tentative D call: TRBD1 (5 bases). The V gene lost 0 bases and the J gene lost 5 bases, with 14 bases spanning the gap. This CDR3 is 15 amino acids long. CDR1 is GTSNPN, CDR2 SVGIG, per germline (reference sequence). The chain's CDR3 is CAWSVYEQGNNEQFF. The CDR3 DNA reads TGTGCCTGGAGTGTTTACGAGCAGGGAAACAATGAGCAGTTCTTC.

The chain carries TRBV4-1 and TRBJ2-5; no clear D gene. Germline-derived CDR1 and CDR2 are MGHRA and YSYEKL. V was cut by 0 bases and J by 3 bases, with 8 bases left in between. The CDR3 extends over 14 amino acids. Here the CDR3 reads CASSQEGPKETQYF. The CDR3 nucleotides are TGCGCCAGCAGCCAAGAAGGCCCCAAAGAGACCCAGTACTTC.

The chain couples TRBV2 to TRBJ1-5; D is uncertain. This CDR3 contains 14 residues. Germline CDR1 and CDR2: SNHLY and FYNNEI. Trimming removed 3 bases at V and 1 base at J, with 7 bases between. The DNA of the CDR3 is TGTGCCAGCAGTGAGAAACTGAGCAATCAGCCCCAGCATTTT. It encodes CASSEKLSNQPQHF.

A single count supports this clonotype. The chain employs TRBV6-2 or TRBV6-3 and TRBJ2-3; 8 nucleotides align to TRBD2. From germline, CDR1 is MNHEY and CDR2 SVGEGT. This CDR3 spans 17 amino acids. Germline trimming cut 2 bases from V and 2 bases from J; bases unmatched to any gene: 9. The CDR3 here is CASSYRSGGFPTDTQYF. Written as DNA, the CDR3 is TGTGCCAGCAGTTACAGGAGCGGGGGTTTTCCCACAGATACGCAGTATTTT.

This chain uses TRBV20-1 with TRBJ1-2; maybe TRBD1 (6 bases). The CDR3 runs to 13 residues. The germline V gene encodes CDR1 DFQATT and CDR2 SNEGSKA (reference sequence). Between the trimmed V and J ends, which lost 5 bases and 0 bases, there was a span of 10 bases. The CDR3 sequence is CSAYRDSNYGYTF. The CDR3 coding sequence is TGCAGTGCTTACAGGGACTCTAACTATGGCTACACCTTC.

V usage is TRBV12-3 or TRBV12-4 and J usage is TRBJ1-4, with a weak D call TRBD1 (5 bases). With 5 bases removed from V and 7 bases from J, the gap between germline ends came to 14 bases. The CDR3 length is 14 residues. CDR3: CASSPRRVGEKLFF. Here the CDR3 DNA reads TGTGCCAGCAGTCCCCGCAGGGTGGGTGAAAAACTGTTTTTT.

The genes are TRBV7-2 and TRBJ1-1; D may be TRBD1 (6 bases). The V gene's germline CDR1 is SGHTA and CDR2 FQGNSA. V lost 5 bases and J 2 bases, leaving 18 bases between the germline ends. The CDR3 consists of 16 residues. CDR3 protein: CASSPWAGGQNTEAFF. The CDR3 nucleotides read TGTGCCAGCAGCCCTTGGGCGGGGGGACAAAACACTGAAGCTTTCTTT.

This chain's CDR3 is CASSPDPGTGADGYTF. The CDR3, as DNA: TGTGCCAGCAGCCCGGACCCCGGGACAGGGGCTGATGGCTACACCTTC. This chain uses TRBV7-3 with TRBJ1-2; the match to TRBD1 covers 10 bases. V trimming: 5 bases; J trimming: 6 bases; junction bases outside the gene matches: 12. This CDR3 is built from 16 residues. The germline CDR1 and CDR2 sequences are SGHTA and FQGTGA.

This clonotype appeared once. The chain carries TRBV7-8 and TRBJ2-3, with a tentative D call TRBD2 (6 bases). The germline V gene has CDR1 SGHVS and CDR2 FQNEAQ. Trimming shortened V by 2 bases and J by 5 bases, and 14 bases separated the two germline ends. The CDR3 is made up of 15 amino acids. The chain's CDR3 is CASSLFGGDRDTQYF. CDR3 DNA sequence: TGTGCCAGCAGCTTATTTGGCGGGGATAGAGATACGCAGTATTTT.

The V and J genes are TRBV5-1 and TRBJ2-5, with D tentatively TRBD1 or TRBD2 (5 bases each). Germline V lookup: CDR1 SGHRS, CDR2 YFSETQ. With 2 bases removed from V and 5 bases from J, the gap between germline ends came to 19 bases. There are 16 residues in the CDR3. The CDR3 spells CASSFLEFGTGETQYF. CDR3 bases: TGCGCCAGCAGCTTCCTCGAATTCGGGACGGGGGAGACCCAGTACTTC.